These 5 T cell receptor beta chains were sequenced from one sample in a study of shared clonotypes between healthy human individuals. Using immunoSEQ multiplex PCR, the repertoire was profiled, and TCRdb retains in-frame clones only, with some absent. This sample has about 520,000 clones; roughly 80% occur once, and the top ten carry about 13%. Sequencing was done on a sample of PBMCs. The receptor source for this set is a woman aged 40 to 55 in good health. Some clones in this sample may be carry-over from other donors' samples.

The chain joins TRBV7-2 to TRBJ2-7; 7 positions agree with TRBD1. The DNA end is a closer match to TRBJ2-5, so the J assignment may be wrong. Looked up from germline, CDR1 is SGHTA and CDR2 is FQGNSA. The CDR3 loop spans 15 amino acids. This chain's CDR3 is CASSSRQGWGETQYF. The DNA of the CDR3 is TGTGCCAGCAGCTCAAGACAGGGTTGGGGGGAGACCCAGTACTTC.

The rearrangement uses TRBV28 and TRBJ2-3; D not resolved. Germline V lookup: CDR1 MDHEN, CDR2 SYDVKM. V was cut by 5 bases and J by 5 bases, with 8 bases left in between. The CDR3 has 12 amino acids. CDR3 sequence: CASSALGDTQYF. CDR3 DNA: TGTGCCAGCAGTGCCTTAGGAGATACGCAGTATTTT.

This chain links TRBV11-2 with TRBJ2-7; 10 positions match TRBD2. Germline V lookup: CDR1 SGHAT, CDR2 FQNNGV. With V trimmed by 2 bases and J by 6 bases, 10 bases remained unmatched. CDR3 length: 16 residues. The CDR3 spells CASSLNPVLAGAEQYF. CDR3 sequence (DNA): TGTGCCAGCAGCTTAAACCCTGTCCTAGCGGGAGCCGAGCAGTACTTC.

Comments on this clone: A far larger clone lies a single base away; this is likely a read error. The gene calls are TRBV30 and TRBJ1-2; 8 bases fit TRBD1. The CDR3 spans 14 residues. Germline V gene data show CDR1 as GTSNPN and CDR2 as SVGIG (reference sequence). The CDR3 protein is CVWRRDRSNYGYTF. The CDR3 DNA is TGTGTCTGGAGACGGGACAGGAGTAACTATGGCTACACCTTC.

The chain employs TRBV7-3 and TRBJ2-3, with 8 bases fitting TRBD1. The germline gives CDR1 SGHTA, CDR2 FQGTGA. The CDR3 length is 14 residues. V dropped 6 bases and J dropped 1; count of bases not matched to a gene: 3. CDR3 protein: CASSPGGRTDTQYF. CDR3 in DNA: TGTGCCAGCAGTCCAGGGGGCCGCACAGATACGCAGTATTTT.